The 26 T cell receptor beta chains below all came from one sample that was sequenced in a study of human T cells and chemical hapten exposure. Within the library, unique molecular identifiers were attached to each individual cDNA molecule. One entry per CDR3 protein results from TCRdb running MiXCR on the reads. Of around 120,000 distinct CDR3 sequences detected, 8.5% to 9% appear once; the ten largest clones hold about 1.4%. Extraction yielded total RNA from whole blood (unfractionated). Sequenced input: whole blood. Every receptor here comes from a human donor in good health. Some clones in this sample may be carry-over from other donors' samples.

V gene TRBV11-2 combines with J gene TRBJ2-6, with 7 bases fitting TRBD2. Looked up from germline, CDR1 is SGHAT and CDR2 is FQNNGV. The CDR3 runs 17 residues. J was trimmed by 0 bases and V by 4 bases; bases with no gene match: 6. CDR3 residues: CASSYGTTYSGANVLTF. The DNA for the CDR3 is TGTGCCAGCAGCTACGGGACTACCTACTCTGGGGCCAACGTCCTGACTTTC.

The table lists this clonotype with a few counts. The rearrangement joins TRBV20-1 to TRBJ2-3; 7 bases match TRBD1. This CDR3 comprises 16 residues. CDR1 and CDR2 from the germline V gene are DFQATT and SNEGSKA (reference sequence). The V and J ends lost 1 base and 0 bases, in that order; junction bases with no gene match: 7. CDR3 in amino acids: CSARVGQTDSTDTQYF. The DNA of the CDR3 is TGCAGTGCTAGAGTGGGACAGACCGATAGCACAGATACGCAGTATTTT.

Many counts were recorded for this clonotype. V is TRBV6-5 and J is TRBJ1-2, with 8 bases fitting TRBD1. The CDR3 is 13 residues long. V shed 8 bases, J shed 4 bases, and the junction held 6 bases outside the gene matches. The germline gives CDR1 MNHEY, CDR2 SVGAGI. CDR3 in DNA: TGTGCCAGCGCCCAGGGGGCTGGCTATGGCTACACCTTC. Translated, it gives CASAQGAGYGYTF.

In this sample, this clonotype turned up many times. The rearrangement links TRBV2 to TRBJ1-5; a possible D gene is TRBD1 (5 bases). The CDR3 spans 13 residues. The V gene's germline CDR1 is SNHLY and CDR2 FYNNEI. The V gene lost 7 bases and the J gene lost 5 bases, with 12 bases spanning the gap. CDR3 bases: TGTGCCAGCACATGGGGCGACGATCAGCCCCAGCATTTT. Amino acid sequence: CASTWGDDQPQHF.

This clonotype turned up a few times. This chain connects TRBV5-1 to TRBJ2-7; D is perhaps TRBD2 (6 bases). The CDR3 is 12 amino acids. Trimming removed 3 bases at V and 3 bases at J, with 7 bases between. Per the germline V gene, CDR1 is SGHRS and CDR2 is YFSETQ. The CDR3 DNA reads TGCGCCAGCAGCTCGGGACTCTACGAGCAGTACTTC. This encodes CASSSGLYEQYF.

This clonotype was recorded a few times. The rearrangement links TRBV12-3 or TRBV12-4 to TRBJ2-5; D is undetermined. This CDR3 contains 14 residues. V dropped 5 bases and J dropped 2 bases, with 12 bases sitting between them. CDR3 nucleotide sequence: TGTGCCAGCAGTGACTCCGGTACGCAAGAGACCCAGTACTTC. Encoded protein: CASSDSGTQETQYF.

This clonotype was seen at least ten times. The J gene is TRBJ1-1, the V gene TRBV28, with TRBD1 matching over 7 bases. V trimming: 3 bases; J trimming: 3 bases; junction bases outside the gene matches: 10. The CDR3 sequence is 16 residues long. Germline V CDR1 and CDR2: MDHEN, SYDVKM. CDR3 sequence reads: CASSFLLRGRDTEAFF. As DNA, the CDR3 is TGTGCCAGCAGTTTTTTACTGAGGGGGCGGGACACTGAAGCTTTCTTT.

This clonotype was recorded at least ten times. The V and J genes are TRBV6-5 and TRBJ1-1, with D tentatively TRBD1 (5 bases). The CDR3 consists of 13 residues. V was pared by 6 bases and J by 6 bases, with 14 bases between. CDR1 and CDR2 (germline): MNHEY, SVGAGI. CDR3 nucleotides: TGTGCCAGCAGCGGACCAGGGTATCCTGAAGCTTTCTTT. Residues: CASSGPGYPEAFF.

There are many counts of this clonotype. The genes are TRBV6-2 or TRBV6-3 and TRBJ1-6; TRBD1 matches at 8 bases. Per the germline V gene, CDR1 is MNHEY and CDR2 is SVGEGT. CDR3 size: 15 residues. Trimming at V came to 0 bases and at J to 7 bases, leaving 2 bases not matched to a gene. The CDR3 DNA is TGTGCCAGCAGTTACTCGACAGGGGAGAATTCACCCCTCCACTTT. This gives the protein CASSYSTGENSPLHF.

The table lists this clonotype with a few counts. The J gene is TRBJ1-5, the V gene TRBV6-1; D might be TRBD1 (5 bases). The CDR3 spans 15 residues. Germline values: CDR1 MNHNS, CDR2 SASEGT. Trimming removed 7 bases at V and 0 bases at J, with 13 bases between. CDR3 protein: CASTQKGYSNQPQHF. The CDR3 DNA sequence: TGTGCCAGCACTCAAAAGGGGTATAGCAATCAGCCCCAGCATTTT.

This sequence joins TRBV7-9 and TRBJ2-7, with 12 bases matching TRBD1. The junction had 6 bases not matched to a gene; V was cut back by 4 bases and J by 5 bases. Per the germline V gene, CDR1 is SEHNR and CDR2 is FQNEAQ (reference sequence). CDR3 length: 15 residues. CDR3 sequence (DNA): TGTGCCAGCAGCTCCCGGGACAGGGGGCCCGACGAGCAGTACTTC. Protein sequence: CASSSRDRGPDEQYF.

This clonotype has only a few counts. V usage is TRBV7-9 and J usage is TRBJ1-6; 8 positions agree with TRBD1. Germline-derived CDR1 and CDR2 are SEHNR and FQNEAQ (reference sequence). The CDR3 runs 15 residues. The trim removed 3 bases at V and 2 bases at J, leaving 0 bases unmatched. The CDR3 nucleotides are TGTGCCAGCAGCTTGACAGGGGCCTATAATTCACCCCTCCACTTT. Amino acids: CASSLTGAYNSPLHF.

V gene TRBV29-1 combines with J gene TRBJ2-3; D gene uncertain. Per germline, CDR1 SQVTM and CDR2 ANQGSEA. Trimming removed 4 bases from V and 3 bases from J, with 8 bases in between. This CDR3 has 12 amino acids. The CDR3 region is CSVGPTTDTQYF. In DNA form, the CDR3 reads TGCAGCGTTGGCCCTACGACAGATACGCAGTATTTT.

This clonotype was seen repeatedly, ten times or more. V gene TRBV10-1 combines with J gene TRBJ2-1; 11 positions match TRBD2. Germline CDR1 WNHNN, CDR2 SYGVQD (reference sequence). CDR3 length: 15 amino acids. V was pared by 4 bases and J by 8 bases, with 7 bases of the junction left unmatched. CDR3 loop: CASSAGLAGYDEQFF. The CDR3 nucleotides read TGCGCCAGCAGTGCTGGACTAGCGGGTTACGATGAGCAGTTCTTC.

This clonotype was seen at least ten times. J is TRBJ1-6 and V is TRBV4-3, with a tentative D call TRBD1 (6 bases). The CDR3 extends over 16 amino acids. V shed 3 bases and J shed 6 bases, with 15 bases lying between them. Germline V lookup: CDR1 LGHNA, CDR2 YSLEER. The CDR3 DNA reads TGCGCCAGCAGCCAGACCTACAGACAGGTTAATTCACCCCTCCACTTT. Translated: CASSQTYRQVNSPLHF.

This clonotype occurred many times. The chain joins TRBV21-1 to TRBJ1-5. TRBV21-1 represents a pseudogene. This CDR3 has 17 amino acids. The CDR3 coding sequence is TGTGCCAGCAGCAAAGCACGTGCGGGACGGCTCAATCAGCCCCAGCATTTT. Amino acids: CASSKARAGRLNQPQHF.

This chain uses TRBV10-3 with TRBJ2-3; a weak D match, TRBD1 (6 bases). The length of the CDR3 is 15 residues. The germline gives CDR1 ENHRY, CDR2 SYGVKD. The V end lost 6 bases, the J end lost 3 bases, and 16 bases lay between the germline ends. This CDR3 is CAIRGLGRGTDTQYF. Written as DNA, the CDR3 is TGTGCCATCAGGGGCCTGGGCAGGGGAACAGATACGCAGTATTTT.

The V and J genes are TRBV6-5 and TRBJ2-3; a possible D gene is TRBD1 (6 bases). Germline loops: CDR1 MNHEY, CDR2 SVGAGI. Deletions cut 5 bases from V and 3 bases from J, with 18 bases between. The length of the CDR3 is 16 residues. CDR3 residues: CASSDIKRQGTDTQYF. CDR3 coding DNA: TGTGCCAGCAGTGATATAAAGCGGCAGGGGACAGATACGCAGTATTTT.

In this sample, this clonotype turned up many times. The rearrangement joins TRBV29-1 to TRBJ2-1; TRBD2 agrees at 13 bases. Germline loops: CDR1 SQVTM, CDR2 ANQGSEA. The CDR3 contains 14 residues. Germline trimming cut 8 bases from V and 2 bases from J; bases unmatched to any gene: 3. The DNA of the CDR3 is TGCAGCTCTGGACTAGCGGGAGCCTACAATGAGCAGTTCTTC. Translation gives CSSGLAGAYNEQFF.

The CDR3 DNA reads TGTGCCAGCAGCTCGCATGACCCGGGGGGTGGAACAGATACGCAGTATTTT. Protein sequence: CASSSHDPGGGTDTQYF. V and J are TRBV7-2 and TRBJ2-3, with TRBD2 matching 7 bases. The germline V gene has CDR1 SGHTA and CDR2 FQGNSA. This CDR3 contains 17 residues. The V segment lost 4 bases and the J segment 3 bases; nucleotides outside the gene matches: 13. The full variable domain, in which reference TRBV7-2 and TRBJ2-3 provide the parts outside the CDR3, is GAGVSQSPSNKVTEKGKDVELRCDPISGHTALYWYRQSLGQGLEFLIYFQGNSAPDKSGLPSDRFSAERTGGSVSTLTIQRTQQEDSAVYLCASSSHDPGGGTDTQYFGPGTRLTVL.

The rearrangement links TRBV7-9 to TRBJ2-7; the match to TRBD1 covers 8 bases. The CDR3 totals 14 residues. V was pared by 5 bases and J by 2 bases, with 5 bases of the junction left unmatched. Germline CDR1 is SEHNR and CDR2 is FQNEAQ (reference sequence). The CDR3 sequence: CASSPTGEPYEQYF. The CDR3 DNA follows: TGTGCCAGCAGCCCGACAGGGGAACCCTACGAGCAGTACTTC.

Turning to this clonotype: Given a much more abundant clone one base away, this may be a read error. V gene TRBV6-2 or TRBV6-3 combines with J gene TRBJ1-1; D is possibly TRBD1 (6 bases). The CDR3 extends over 16 amino acids. Germline loops: CDR1 MNHEY, CDR2 SVGEGT. The CDR3 region is CASSPYRDIETREASF. CDR3 nucleotide sequence: TGTGCCAGCAGCCCCTACCGGGACATCGAGACGCGCGAAGCTTCCTTT.

A few counts support this clonotype. The chain carries TRBV7-8 and TRBJ1-1, with D uncertain. This CDR3 contains 14 residues. Trimming removed 5 bases from V and 6 bases from J, with 16 bases in between. Looked up from germline, CDR1 is SGHVS and CDR2 is FQNEAQ. The CDR3 coding sequence is TGTGCCAGCAGCAAAGAGACCCGGGAGGCTGAAGCTTTCTTT. This translates into CASSKETREAEAFF.

This clonotype has ten or more counts. The rearrangement joins TRBV6-1 to TRBJ1-4; possible D gene TRBD1, 6 bases. CDR1 MNHNS and CDR2 SASEGT come from the germline V gene. The CDR3 consists of 15 residues. Trimming stripped 2 bases from V and 6 bases from J, with 13 bases between. CDR3 sequence reads: CASSEYRVSDEKLFF. The CDR3 DNA is TGTGCCAGCAGTGAATACAGGGTATCGGATGAAAAACTGTTTTTT.

The chain links TRBV4-3 to TRBJ2-6; 7 bases are a match to TRBD1. Germline values: CDR1 LGHNA, CDR2 YSLEER. V lost 1 base, J lost 3 bases, and 12 bases stayed unmatched. The CDR3 spans 19 residues. The CDR3 coding sequence is TGCGCCAGCAGCCAAGGGCGACAGGGAGCCGTTGGTGGGGCCAACGTCCTGACTTTC. Translation gives CASSQGRQGAVGGANVLTF.

Turning to this clonotype: A much larger clone differs from this one at a single base, so this may be a read error. CDR3 protein: CSSSFDRNTEAFF. In DNA, the CDR3 is TGTTCCAGCAGCTTCGACAGGAACACTGAAGCTTTCTTT. The V call is TRBV7-2, the J call TRBJ1-1, with D tentatively TRBD1 (5 bases). The CDR3 has 13 amino acids. The germline gives CDR1 SGHTA, CDR2 FQGNSA.